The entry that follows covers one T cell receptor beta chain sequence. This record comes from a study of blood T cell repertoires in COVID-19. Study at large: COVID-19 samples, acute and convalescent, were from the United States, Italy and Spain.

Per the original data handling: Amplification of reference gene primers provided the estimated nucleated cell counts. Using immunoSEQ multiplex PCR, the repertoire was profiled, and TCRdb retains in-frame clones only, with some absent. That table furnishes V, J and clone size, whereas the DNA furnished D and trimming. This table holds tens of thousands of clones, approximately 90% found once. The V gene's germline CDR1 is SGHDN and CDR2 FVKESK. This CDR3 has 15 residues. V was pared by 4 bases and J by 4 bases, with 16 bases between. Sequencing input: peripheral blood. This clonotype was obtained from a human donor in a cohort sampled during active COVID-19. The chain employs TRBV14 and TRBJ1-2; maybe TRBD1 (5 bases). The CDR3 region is CASSPGPGGSYGYTF. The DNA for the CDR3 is TGTGCCAGCAGCCCGGGGCCGGGGGGTAGCTATGGCTACACCTTC.